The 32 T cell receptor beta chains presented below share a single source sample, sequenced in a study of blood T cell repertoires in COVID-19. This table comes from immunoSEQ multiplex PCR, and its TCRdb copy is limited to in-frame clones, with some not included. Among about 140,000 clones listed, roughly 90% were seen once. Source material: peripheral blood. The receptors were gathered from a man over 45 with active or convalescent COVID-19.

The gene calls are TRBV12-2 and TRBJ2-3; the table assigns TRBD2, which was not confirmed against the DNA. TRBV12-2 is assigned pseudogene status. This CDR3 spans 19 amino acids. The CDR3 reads CASRLAGLAGGISTDTQYF. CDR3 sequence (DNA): TGTGCAAGTCGCTTAGCGGGACTAGCGGGAGGGATTAGCACAGATACGCAGTATTTT.

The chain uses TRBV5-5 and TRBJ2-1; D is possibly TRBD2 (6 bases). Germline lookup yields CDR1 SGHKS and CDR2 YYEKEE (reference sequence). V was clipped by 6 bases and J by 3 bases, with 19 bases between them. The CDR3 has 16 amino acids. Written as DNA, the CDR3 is TGTGCCAGCACCAATAGGAGGGAGAGGGGCTACAATGAGCAGTTCTTC. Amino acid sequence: CASTNRRERGYNEQFF. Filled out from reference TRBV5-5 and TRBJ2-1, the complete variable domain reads DAGVTQSPTHLIKTRGQQVTLRCSPISGHKSVSWYQQVLGQGPQFIFQYYEKEERGRGNFPDRFSARQFPNYSSELNVNALLLGDSALYLCASTNRRERGYNEQFFGPGTRLTVL.

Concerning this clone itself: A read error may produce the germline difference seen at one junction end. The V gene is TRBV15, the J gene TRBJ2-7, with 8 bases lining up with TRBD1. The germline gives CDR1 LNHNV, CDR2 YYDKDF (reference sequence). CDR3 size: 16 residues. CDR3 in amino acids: CATSRDLGQGIHEQYF. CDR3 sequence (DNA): TGTGCCACCAGTAGAGATCTAGGACAGGGCATCCACGAGCAGTACTTC. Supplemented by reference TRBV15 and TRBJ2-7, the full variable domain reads DAMVIQNPRYQVTQFGKPVTLSCSQTLNHNVMYWYQQKSSQAPKLLFHYYDKDFNNEADTPDNFQSRRPNTSFCFLDIRSPGLGDTAMYLCATSRDLGQGIHEQYFGPGTRLTVT.

For the CDR3, the DNA is TGTGCCAGCAGCATCGCCGGGGAAACCTACGAGCAGTACTTC. Protein sequence: CASSIAGETYEQYF. This sequence joins TRBV7-9 and TRBJ2-7, with a tentative D call TRBD2 (5 bases). The CDR3 totals 14 residues. Trimming stripped 5 bases from V and 2 bases from J, with 13 bases between. The germline V gene has CDR1 SEHNR and CDR2 FQNEAQ (reference sequence). The variable domain in full, completed from reference TRBV7-9 and TRBJ2-7, reads DTGVSQNPRHKITKRGQNVTFRCDPISEHNRLYWYRQTLGQGPEFLTYFQNEAQLEKSRLLSDRFSAERPKGSFSTLEIQRTEQGDSAMYLCASSIAGETYEQYFGPGTRLTVT.

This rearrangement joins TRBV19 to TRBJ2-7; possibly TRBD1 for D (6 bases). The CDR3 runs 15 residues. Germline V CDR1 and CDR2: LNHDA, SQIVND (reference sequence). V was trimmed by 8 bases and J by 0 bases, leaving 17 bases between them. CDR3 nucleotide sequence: TGTGCCAGTGGGGCCCCAGGGGCCCACTCCTACGAGCAGTACTTC. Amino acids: CASGAPGAHSYEQYF.

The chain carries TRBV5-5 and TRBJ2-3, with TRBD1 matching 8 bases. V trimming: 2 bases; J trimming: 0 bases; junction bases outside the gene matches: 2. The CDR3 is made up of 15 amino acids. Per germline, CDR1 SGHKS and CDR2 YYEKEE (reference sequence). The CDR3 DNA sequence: TGTGCCAGCAGCTTCAGGGGGCGAAGCACAGATACGCAGTATTTT. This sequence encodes CASSFRGRSTDTQYF.

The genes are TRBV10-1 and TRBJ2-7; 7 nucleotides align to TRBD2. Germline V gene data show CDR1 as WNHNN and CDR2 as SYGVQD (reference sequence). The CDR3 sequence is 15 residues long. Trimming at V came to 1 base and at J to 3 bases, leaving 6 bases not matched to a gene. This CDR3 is CASSEFAGVYYEQYF. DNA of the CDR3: TGCGCCAGCAGTGAGTTCGCGGGAGTCTACTACGAGCAGTACTTC.

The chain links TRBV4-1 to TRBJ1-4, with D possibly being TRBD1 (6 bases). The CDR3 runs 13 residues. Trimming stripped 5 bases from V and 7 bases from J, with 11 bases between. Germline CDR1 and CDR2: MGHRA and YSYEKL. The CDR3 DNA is TGCGCCAGCAGCATACAGGGAGTTGAAAAACTGTTTTTT. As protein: CASSIQGVEKLFF.

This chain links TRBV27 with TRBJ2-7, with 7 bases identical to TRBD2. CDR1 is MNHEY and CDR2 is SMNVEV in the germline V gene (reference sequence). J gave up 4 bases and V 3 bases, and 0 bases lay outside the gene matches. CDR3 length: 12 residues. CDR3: CASSFSGYEQYF. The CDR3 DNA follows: TGTGCCAGCAGTTTTAGCGGGTACGAGCAGTACTTC.

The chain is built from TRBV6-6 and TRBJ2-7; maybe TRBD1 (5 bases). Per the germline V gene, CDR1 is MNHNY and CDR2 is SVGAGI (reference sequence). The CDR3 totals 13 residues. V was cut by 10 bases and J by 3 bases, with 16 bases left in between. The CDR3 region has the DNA TGTGCCACCCAGAACACAGGATTCTACGAGCAGTACTTC. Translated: CATQNTGFYEQYF.

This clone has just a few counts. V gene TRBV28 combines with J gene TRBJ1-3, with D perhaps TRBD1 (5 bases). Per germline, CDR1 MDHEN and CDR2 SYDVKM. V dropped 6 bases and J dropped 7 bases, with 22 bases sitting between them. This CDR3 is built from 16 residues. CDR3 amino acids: CASSPTVGTGRNTIYF. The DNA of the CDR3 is TGTGCCAGCAGCCCTACTGTGGGGACGGGGAGGAACACCATATATTTT.

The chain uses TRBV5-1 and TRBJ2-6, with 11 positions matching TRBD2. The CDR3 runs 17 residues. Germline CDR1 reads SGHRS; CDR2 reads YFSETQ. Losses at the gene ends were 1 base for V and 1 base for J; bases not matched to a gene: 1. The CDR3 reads CASSLTSGSSGANVLTF. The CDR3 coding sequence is TGCGCCAGCAGCTTGACTAGCGGGAGTTCTGGGGCCAACGTCCTGACTTTC. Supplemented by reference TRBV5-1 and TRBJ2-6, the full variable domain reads KAGVTQTPRYLIKTRGQQVTLSCSPISGHRSVSWYQQTPGQGLQFLFEYFSETQRNKGNFPGRFSGRQFSNSRSEMNVSTLELGDSALYLCASSLTSGSSGANVLTFGAGSRLTVL.

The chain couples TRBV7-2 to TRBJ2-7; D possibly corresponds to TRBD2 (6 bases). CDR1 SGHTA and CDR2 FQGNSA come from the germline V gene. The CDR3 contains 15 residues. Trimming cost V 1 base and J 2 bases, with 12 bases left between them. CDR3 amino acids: CASSLEGGETYEQYF. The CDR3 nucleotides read TGTGCCAGCAGCTTAGAGGGCGGGGAAACCTACGAGCAGTACTTC.

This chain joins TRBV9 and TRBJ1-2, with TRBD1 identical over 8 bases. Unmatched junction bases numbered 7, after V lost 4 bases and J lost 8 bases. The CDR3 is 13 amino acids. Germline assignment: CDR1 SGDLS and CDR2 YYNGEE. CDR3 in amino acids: CASSLGQGNGYTF. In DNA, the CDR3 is TGTGCCAGCAGCCTCGGACAGGGCAACGGCTACACCTTC.

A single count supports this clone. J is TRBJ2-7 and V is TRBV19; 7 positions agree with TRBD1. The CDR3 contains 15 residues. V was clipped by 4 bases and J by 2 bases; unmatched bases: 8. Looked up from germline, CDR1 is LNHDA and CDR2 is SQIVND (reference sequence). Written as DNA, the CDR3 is TGTGCCAGTAGTAACCCCGGGACAGCTACCTACGAGCAGTACTTC. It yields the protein CASSNPGTATYEQYF.

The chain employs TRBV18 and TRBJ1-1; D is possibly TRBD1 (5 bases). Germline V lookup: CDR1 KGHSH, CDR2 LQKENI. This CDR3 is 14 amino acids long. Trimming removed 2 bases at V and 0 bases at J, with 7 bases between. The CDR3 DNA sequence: TGTGCCAGCTCACCATTGACAGTGAACACTGAAGCTTTCTTT. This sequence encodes CASSPLTVNTEAFF.

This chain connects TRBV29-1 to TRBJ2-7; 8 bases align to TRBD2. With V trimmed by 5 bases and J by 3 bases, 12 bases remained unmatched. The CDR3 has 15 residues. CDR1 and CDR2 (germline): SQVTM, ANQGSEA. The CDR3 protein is CSVRVPETSVYEQYF. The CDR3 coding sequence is TGCAGCGTTCGGGTCCCTGAGACTAGCGTCTACGAGCAGTACTTC.

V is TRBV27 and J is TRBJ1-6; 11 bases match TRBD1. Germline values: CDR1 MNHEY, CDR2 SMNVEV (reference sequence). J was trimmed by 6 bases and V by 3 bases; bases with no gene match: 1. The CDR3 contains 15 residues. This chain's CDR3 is CASSFGTGGNSPLHF. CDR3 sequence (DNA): TGTGCCAGCAGTTTCGGGACAGGGGGTAATTCACCCCTCCACTTT.

The CDR3 loop reads CATSRVAGVGNEQFF. The CDR3 bases are TGTGCCACCAGCAGAGTAGCGGGAGTGGGTAATGAGCAGTTCTTC. The chain joins TRBV15 to TRBJ2-1; 9 nucleotides line up with TRBD2. This CDR3 contains 15 residues. CDR1 and CDR2 from the germline V gene are LNHNV and YYDKDF (reference sequence). V was clipped by 1 base and J by 7 bases; unmatched bases: 5.

The CDR3 DNA follows: TGCGCCAGCAGCTTACCGGGACTAGCCTTAAACAATGAGCAGTTCTTC. Amino acids: CASSLPGLALNNEQFF. This rearrangement joins TRBV5-1 to TRBJ2-1; 9 bases are a match to TRBD2. There are 16 residues in the CDR3. Germline V lookup: CDR1 SGHRS, CDR2 YFSETQ. V shed 2 bases, J shed 5 bases, and the junction held 8 bases outside the gene matches.

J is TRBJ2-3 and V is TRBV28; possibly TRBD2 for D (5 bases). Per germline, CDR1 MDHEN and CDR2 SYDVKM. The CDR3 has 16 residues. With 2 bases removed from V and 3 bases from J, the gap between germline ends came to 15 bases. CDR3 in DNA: TGTGCCAGCAGTTTAAGCGGTCTGGGCCCAACAGATACGCAGTATTTT. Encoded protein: CASSLSGLGPTDTQYF.

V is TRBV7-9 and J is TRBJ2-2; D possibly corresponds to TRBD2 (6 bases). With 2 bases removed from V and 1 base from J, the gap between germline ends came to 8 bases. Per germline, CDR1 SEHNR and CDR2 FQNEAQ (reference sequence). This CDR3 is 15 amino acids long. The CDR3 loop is CASSLMGGNTGELFF. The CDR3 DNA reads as TGTGCCAGCAGCTTAATGGGGGGGAACACCGGGGAGCTGTTTTTT.

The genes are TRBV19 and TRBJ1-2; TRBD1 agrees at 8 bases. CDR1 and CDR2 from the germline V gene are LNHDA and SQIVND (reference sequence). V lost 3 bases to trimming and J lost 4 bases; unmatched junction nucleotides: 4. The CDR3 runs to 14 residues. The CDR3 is CASSIGTGFYGYTF. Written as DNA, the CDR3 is TGTGCCAGTAGTATCGGGACAGGTTTCTATGGCTACACCTTC. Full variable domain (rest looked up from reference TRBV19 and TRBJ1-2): DGGITQSPKYLFRKEGQNVTLSCEQNLNHDAMYWYRQDPGQGLRLIYYSQIVNDFQKGDIAEGYSVSREKKESFPLTVTSAQKNPTAFYLCASSIGTGFYGYTFGSGTRLTVV.

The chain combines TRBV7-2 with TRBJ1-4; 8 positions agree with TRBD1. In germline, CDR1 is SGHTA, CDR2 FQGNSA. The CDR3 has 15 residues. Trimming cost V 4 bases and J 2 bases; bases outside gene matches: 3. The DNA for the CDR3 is TGTGCCAGCAGCTCACAGGGGGGTACTAATGAAAAACTGTTTTTT. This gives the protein CASSSQGGTNEKLFF.

CDR3 sequence: CASSLVGGMDEQFF. In DNA, the CDR3 is TGTGCCAGCAGCTTAGTGGGGGGGATGGATGAGCAGTTCTTC. The rearrangement links TRBV11-1 to TRBJ2-1, with 7 nucleotides matching TRBD2. With 1 base clipped from V and 8 bases from J, the junction kept 5 bases outside the gene matches. The CDR3 loop spans 14 amino acids. Germline loops: CDR1 SGHAT, CDR2 FQDESV (reference sequence).

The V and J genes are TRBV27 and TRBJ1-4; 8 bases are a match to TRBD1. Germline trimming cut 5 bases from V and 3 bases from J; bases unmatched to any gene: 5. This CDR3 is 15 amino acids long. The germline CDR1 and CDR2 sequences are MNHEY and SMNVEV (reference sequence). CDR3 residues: CASSAYRGANEKLFF. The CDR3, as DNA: TGTGCCAGCAGTGCCTACAGGGGGGCTAATGAAAAACTGTTTTTT. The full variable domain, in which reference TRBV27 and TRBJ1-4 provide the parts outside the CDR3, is EAQVTQNPRYLITVTGKKLTVTCSQNMNHEYMSWYRQDPGLGLRQIYYSMNVEVTDKGDVPEGYKVSRKEKRNFPLILESPSPNQTSLYFCASSAYRGANEKLFFGSGTQLSVL.

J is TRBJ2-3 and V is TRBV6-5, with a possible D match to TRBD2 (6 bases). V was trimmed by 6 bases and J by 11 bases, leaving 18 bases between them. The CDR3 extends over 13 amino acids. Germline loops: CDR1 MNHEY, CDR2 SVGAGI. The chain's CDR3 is CASRPSTGVRQYF. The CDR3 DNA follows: TGTGCCAGCAGACCCTCGACGGGGGTAAGGCAGTATTTT.

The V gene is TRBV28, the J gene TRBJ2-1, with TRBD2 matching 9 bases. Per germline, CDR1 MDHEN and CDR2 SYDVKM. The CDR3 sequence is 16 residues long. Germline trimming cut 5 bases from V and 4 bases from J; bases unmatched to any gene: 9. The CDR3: CASSMLAGAAYNEQFF. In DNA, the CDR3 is TGTGCCAGCAGTATGTTAGCGGGAGCGGCTTACAATGAGCAGTTCTTC. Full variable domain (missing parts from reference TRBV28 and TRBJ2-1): DVKVTQSSRYLVKRTGEKVFLECVQDMDHENMFWYRQDPGLGLRLIYFSYDVKMKEKGDIPEGYSVSREKKERFSLILESASTNQTSMYLCASSMLAGAAYNEQFFGPGTRLTVL.

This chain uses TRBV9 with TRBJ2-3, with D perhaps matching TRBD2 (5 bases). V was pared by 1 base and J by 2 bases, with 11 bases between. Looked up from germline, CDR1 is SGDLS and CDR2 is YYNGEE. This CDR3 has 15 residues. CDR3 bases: TGTGCCAGCAGCGTAAAGCGGAGACCCACAGATACGCAGTATTTT. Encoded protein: CASSVKRRPTDTQYF. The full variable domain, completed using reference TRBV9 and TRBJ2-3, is DSGVTQTPKHLITATGQRVTLRCSPRSGDLSVYWYQQSLDQGLQFLIQYYNGEERAKGNILERFSAQQFPDLHSELNLSSLELGDSALYFCASSVKRRPTDTQYFGPGTRLTVL.

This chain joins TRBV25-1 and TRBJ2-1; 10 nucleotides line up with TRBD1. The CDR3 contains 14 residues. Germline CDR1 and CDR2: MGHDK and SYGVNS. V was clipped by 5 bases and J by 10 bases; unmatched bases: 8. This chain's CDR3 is CASSIRDRGREQFF. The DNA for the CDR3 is TGTGCCAGCAGTATCCGGGACAGGGGAAGGGAGCAGTTCTTC.

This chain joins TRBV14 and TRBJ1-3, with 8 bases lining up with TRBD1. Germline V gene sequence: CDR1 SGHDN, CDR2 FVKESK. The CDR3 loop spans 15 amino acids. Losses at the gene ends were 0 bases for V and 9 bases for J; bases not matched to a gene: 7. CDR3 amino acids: CASSQDLRTGRTIYF. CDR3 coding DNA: TGTGCCAGCAGCCAAGATCTTCGGACAGGGCGCACCATATATTTT.

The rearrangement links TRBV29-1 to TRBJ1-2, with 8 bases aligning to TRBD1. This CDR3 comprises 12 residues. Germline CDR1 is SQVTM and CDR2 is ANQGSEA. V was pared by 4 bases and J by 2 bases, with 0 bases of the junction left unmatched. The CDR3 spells CSVGDRNYGYTF. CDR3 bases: TGCAGCGTTGGGGACAGGAACTATGGCTACACCTTC.